A selection of T cell receptor beta chains follows, all from one sample in a study of molecular identifiers for immune sequencing clone quantification. MiXCR was run by TCRdb on the PCR reads, yielding one entry per CDR3 protein. The sample consists of some 680,000 distinct CDR3 sequences, about 25% of them appearing once. Source material: naive CD8+ T cells from blood, with Jurkat cell RNA spiked in. Receptors originate from a human donor in good health. Some libraries in this study had Jurkat cell RNA spiked in. CDR3s include the opening cysteine and the closing phenylalanine or tryptophan. A D gene is named only where the DNA matches it firmly. The size of a clone is reported for some rows only, either as once, few or many, or as a class for expanded clones.

TGTGCCAGCAGCTTAGTTTCCGGAAGCACAGATACGCAGTATTTT CASSLVSGSTDTQYF TRBJ2-3 TRBV7-2 - many
TGTGCCAGCAGTTGGGGGGGAGACAATCAGCCCCAGCATTTT CASSWGGDNQPQHF TRBJ1-5 TRBV27 - few
TGTGCCAGCAGGCGCAGTTCGAACACTGAAGCTTTCTTT CASRRSSNTEAFF TRBJ1-1 TRBV7-9 - few
TGCGCCAGCAGCCAAGGGGTCCGAGAATCCATACGGGAGCAGTACTTC CASSQGVRESIREQYF TRBJ2-7 TRBV4-1 - few
TGCGCCAGCGGGGACTTCTACGAGCAGTACTTC CASGDFYEQYF TRBJ2-7 TRBV10-2 - -
TGCGCCAGCAGCCAAGATCTGGATCCACTAGCGGGGTCAGAGACCCAGTACTTC CASSQDLDPLAGSETQYF TRBJ2-5 TRBV4-3 TRBD2 many
TGTGCCAGCAGTTTTGGGTCAGGGGTAGTTGACATTCAGTACTTC CASSFGSGVVDIQYF TRBJ2-4 TRBV12-3/TRBV12-4 - many
TGCGCCAGCAGCTGGACAGGGGATTCAGCTTTCTTT CASSWTGDSAFF TRBJ1-1 TRBV5-1 TRBD1 many
TGCAGTGCTGAAGAGGGGGCGGGAAGCTCCTACGAGCAGTACTTC CSAEEGAGSSYEQYF TRBJ2-7 TRBV20-1 - many
TGCGCCAGCAGCCAGTCCGGACAGGGTGTTGCAGATACGCAGTATTTT CASSQSGQGVADTQYF TRBJ2-3 TRBV4-1 TRBD1 many
TGTGCCAGCAGTTGGACAGCTAACACCGGGGAGCTGTTTTTT CASSWTANTGELFF TRBJ2-2 TRBV12-3/TRBV12-4 - many
TGTGCCAGCAGTTTTACAGGGGCTTTTGGGGCCAACGTCCTGACTTTC CASSFTGAFGANVLTF TRBJ2-6 TRBV27 TRBD1 few
TGCGCCAGCAGCCAAGGGGGACAGGGTATAGATTCACCCCTCCACTTT CASSQGGQGIDSPLHF TRBJ1-6 TRBV4-3 TRBD1 -
TGTGCCAGCAAAGTAAGCGGGTTAGTTACCTACGAGCAGTACTTC CASKVSGLVTYEQYF TRBJ2-7 TRBV6-5 - few